One and the same sample provided the 28 T cell receptor beta chains below, sequenced in a study of blood T cell repertoires in COVID-19. Assay used: immunoSEQ multiplex PCR; TCRdb lists only in-frame clones, some missing. The table records around 78,000 clones, around 74% of them present only once. Sequenced sample: peripheral blood. All receptors come from a human donor in a cohort sampled during active COVID-19.

J is TRBJ2-2 and V is TRBV11-2; TRBD1 is a possible D gene (6 bases). The CDR3 contains 16 residues. The V gene's germline CDR1 is SGHAT and CDR2 FQNNGV. Trimming shortened V by 3 bases and J by 0 bases, and 11 bases separated the two germline ends. The CDR3 protein is CASSFRQVSNTGELFF. In DNA, the CDR3 is TGTGCCAGCAGCTTTCGACAGGTCTCGAACACCGGGGAGCTGTTTTTT. Full variable domain (remainder filled in from reference TRBV11-2 and TRBJ2-2): EAGVAQSPRYKIIEKRQSVAFWCNPISGHATLYWYQQILGQGPKLLIQFQNNGVVDDSQLPKDRFSAERLKGVDSTLKIQPAKLEDSAVYLCASSFRQVSNTGELFFGEGSRLTVL.

V usage is TRBV15 and J usage is TRBJ1-6; tentative D call: TRBD1 (6 bases). With 4 bases removed from V and 11 bases from J, the gap between germline ends came to 18 bases. Germline CDR1 and CDR2: LNHNV and YYDKDF (reference sequence). The CDR3 covers 15 residues. The CDR3 DNA follows: TGTGCCACCAGCACGGGAAACAGGGTGGGGGCACCCCTCCACTTT. Translating it yields CATSTGNRVGAPLHF.

The chain has TRBV6-5 and TRBJ1-2, with TRBD1 as a possible D gene (6 bases). Between the trimmed V and J ends, which lost 0 bases and 6 bases, there was a span of 8 bases. CDR3 length equals 13 residues. Germline-derived CDR1 and CDR2 are MNHEY and SVGAGI. CDR3 bases: TGTGCCAGCAGTTACTCTAGGGGGAATGGCTACACCTTC. Translated, it gives CASSYSRGNGYTF.

The rearrangement links TRBV21-1 to TRBJ1-1; the table names TRBD1, a call not compared with the DNA. TRBV21-1 represents a pseudogene. The CDR3 is made up of 13 amino acids. The CDR3 loop is CASSMGPNTEAFF. As DNA, the CDR3 is TGTGCCAGCAGCATGGGCCCGAACACTGAAGCTTTCTTT.

The chain couples TRBV5-1 to TRBJ2-4; 9 nucleotides align to TRBD1. The trim removed 0 bases at V and 13 bases at J, leaving 14 bases unmatched. CDR1 is SGHRS, CDR2 YFSETQ, per germline. The length of the CDR3 is 16 residues. The CDR3 DNA reads TGCGCCAGCAGCTTGGAGAAGGGGGGACAGGGAGGACCACAGTACTTC. Translated, it gives CASSLEKGGQGGPQYF.

The chain employs TRBV11-1 and TRBJ2-7; TRBD1 is a possible D gene (7 bases). This CDR3 has 14 amino acids. Germline CDR1 and CDR2: SGHAT and FQDESV (reference sequence). Deletions cut 4 bases from V and 3 bases from J, with 13 bases between. CDR3 sequence: CASSWGDRDYEQYF. The CDR3 coding sequence is TGTGCCAGCAGCTGGGGGGACAGAGACTACGAGCAGTACTTC.

This chain connects TRBV5-4 to TRBJ2-7, with D perhaps TRBD2 (6 bases). V lost 2 bases and J lost 6, with 9 bases in between. The germline V gene encodes CDR1 SGHNT and CDR2 YYREEE (reference sequence). CDR3 length equals 12 residues. The CDR3 nucleotides are TGTGCCAGCAGCTTCCCGGGAGCCGAGCAGTACGTC. Translation: CASSFPGAEQYV.

The chain couples TRBV6-1 to TRBJ2-3; a weak D match, TRBD2 (6 bases). The germline V and J ends were trimmed by 1 base and 4 bases, with 12 bases remaining between them. This CDR3 is built from 15 residues. Germline CDR1 is MNHNS and CDR2 is SASEGT. The CDR3 DNA is TGTGCCAGCAGTGAAGAGGCAGGGACTTCAGATACGCAGTATTTT. This encodes CASSEEAGTSDTQYF.

This chain links TRBV6-2 or TRBV6-3 with TRBJ1-4; 7 bases line up with TRBD1. This CDR3 is built from 15 residues. J lost 0 bases, V lost 7 bases, and 5 bases had no gene match. Germline V gene data show CDR1 as MNHEY and CDR2 as SVGEGT. CDR3 loop: CASTPGGATNEKLFF. In DNA, the CDR3 is TGTGCCAGCACCCCAGGGGGGGCAACTAATGAAAAACTGTTTTTT.

CDR3 protein: CASSKTDRGTEAFF. In nucleotides, the CDR3 is TGTGCCAGTAGTAAGACCGACAGGGGAACTGAAGCTTTCTTT. This rearrangement joins TRBV19 to TRBJ1-1, with 8 bases matching TRBD1. The CDR3 extends over 14 amino acids. From germline, CDR1 is LNHDA and CDR2 SQIVND (reference sequence). The V gene end was trimmed by 4 bases and the J gene end by 5 bases; junction bases not matched to a gene: 6. Using reference TRBV19 and TRBJ1-1 for the parts outside the CDR3, the full variable domain is DGGITQSPKYLFRKEGQNVTLSCEQNLNHDAMYWYRQDPGQGLRLIYYSQIVNDFQKGDIAEGYSVSREKKESFPLTVTSAQKNPTAFYLCASSKTDRGTEAFFGQGTRLTVV.

The chain joins TRBV2 to TRBJ1-4, with TRBD1 identical over 9 bases. V was clipped by 8 bases and J by 8 bases; unmatched bases: 6. This CDR3 is 13 amino acids long. The V gene's germline CDR1 is SNHLY and CDR2 FYNNEI. The CDR3 DNA reads TGTGCCAGCTCGGGACAGGGTAGGGAAAAACTGTTTTTT. Translation: CASSGQGREKLFF.

This clone has only one observation. The gene calls are TRBV15 and TRBJ2-7; no clear D gene. The V gene's germline CDR1 is LNHNV and CDR2 YYDKDF (reference sequence). The germline V and J ends were trimmed by 0 bases and 0 bases, with 9 bases remaining between them. The CDR3 length is 15 residues. CDR3 DNA: TGTGCCACCAGCAGAGATTTGGCTCTCTCCTACGAGCAGTACTTC. It codes for CATSRDLALSYEQYF.

CDR3 nucleotide sequence: TGTGCCAGCTCACCATCGGGGGAGACCCAGTACTTC. It specifies CASSPSGETQYF. V gene TRBV18 combines with J gene TRBJ2-5, with a possible D match to TRBD2 (5 bases). Germline loops: CDR1 KGHSH, CDR2 LQKENI. CDR3 size: 12 residues. V lost 2 bases and J 5 bases, leaving 6 bases between the germline ends.

The CDR3 nucleotides read TGTGCCATCAGTAGGACACTGTATGGCTACACCTTC. Translating gives CAISRTLYGYTF. The V gene is TRBV10-3, the J gene TRBJ1-2; a weak D match, TRBD1 (5 bases). This CDR3 has 12 amino acids. From germline, CDR1 is ENHRY and CDR2 SYGVKD. Trimming shortened V by 5 bases and J by 5 bases, and 9 bases separated the two germline ends.

This chain connects TRBV6-5 to TRBJ1-5; TRBD1 matches 7 bases. The germline gives CDR1 MNHEY, CDR2 SVGAGI. Losses at the gene ends were 5 bases for V and 9 bases for J; bases not matched to a gene: 1. This CDR3 contains 11 residues. This CDR3 reads CASSQGGPQHF. CDR3 in DNA: TGTGCCAGCAGTCAGGGGGGGCCCCAGCATTTT.

The V and J genes are TRBV20-1 and TRBJ2-7; 7 positions agree with TRBD1. CDR3 length: 13 residues. Per the germline V gene, CDR1 is DFQATT and CDR2 is SNEGSKA (reference sequence). The V gene end was trimmed by 3 bases and the J gene end by 5 bases; junction bases not matched to a gene: 7. This chain's CDR3 is CSASRQGVDEQYF. In nucleotides, the CDR3 is TGCAGTGCTAGTAGACAGGGAGTGGACGAGCAGTACTTC.

The CDR3 sequence: CASSLEGQGNSPLHF. The CDR3 coding sequence is TGTGCCAGCAGCTTAGAGGGACAGGGCAATTCACCCCTCCACTTT. The V and J genes are TRBV7-6 and TRBJ1-6, with TRBD1 matching over 9 bases. Germline loops: CDR1 SGHVS, CDR2 FNYEAQ. This CDR3 has 15 residues. Unmatched junction bases numbered 2, after V lost 1 base and J lost 7 bases.

This clone was counted only a few times. The chain has TRBV6-2 or TRBV6-3 and TRBJ1-6; 7 nucleotides line up with TRBD1. The trim removed 4 bases at V and 10 bases at J, leaving 13 bases unmatched. The germline gives CDR1 MNHEY, CDR2 SVGEGT. The CDR3 length is 16 residues. The CDR3 loop reads CASSWDLDRAGSPLHF. CDR3 DNA sequence: TGTGCCAGCAGTTGGGACCTTGACAGGGCGGGCTCACCCCTCCACTTT.

The J gene is TRBJ1-5, the V gene TRBV19, with D perhaps matching TRBD1 (5 bases). CDR3 length: 14 amino acids. Trimming left V 2 bases short and J 5 bases short, with 10 bases between. CDR1 is LNHDA, CDR2 SQIVND, per germline (reference sequence). The CDR3 coding sequence is TGTGCCAGTAGTATAAAATGGGGGGATCAGCCCCAGCATTTT. This encodes CASSIKWGDQPQHF.

This rearrangement joins TRBV28 to TRBJ2-7; 8 nucleotides match TRBD1. After removal of 3 bases from V and 2 bases from J, the junction contained 6 bases not matched to a gene. Germline V gives CDR1 MDHEN, CDR2 SYDVKM. CDR3 length: 15 amino acids. For the CDR3, the DNA is TGTGCCAGCAGTTTCGATGGGGGACAGGCCTACGAGCAGTACTTC. It is translated as CASSFDGGQAYEQYF.

The V gene is TRBV5-4, the J gene TRBJ1-5, with 10 nucleotides matching TRBD1. The CDR3 sequence is 17 residues long. Germline CDR1 is SGHNT and CDR2 is YYREEE (reference sequence). The junction had 5 bases not matched to a gene; V was cut back by 0 bases and J by 2 bases. CDR3 bases: TGTGCCAGCAGCTTGGGGTGGGGACAGGGGCGCAATCAGCCCCAGCATTTT. This translates into CASSLGWGQGRNQPQHF.

This clone was seen a single time. This chain connects TRBV28 to TRBJ1-5; 7 bases line up with TRBD1. V dropped 0 bases and J dropped 4; count of bases not matched to a gene: 3. The CDR3 length is 15 residues. Germline assignment: CDR1 MDHEN and CDR2 SYDVKM. This chain's CDR3 is CASSLWGTANQPQHF. Here the CDR3 DNA reads TGTGCCAGCAGTTTATGGGGGACAGCAAATCAGCCCCAGCATTTT. The complete variable domain, with remaining parts taken from reference TRBV28 and TRBJ1-5, reads DVKVTQSSRYLVKRTGEKVFLECVQDMDHENMFWYRQDPGLGLRLIYFSYDVKMKEKGDIPEGYSVSREKKERFSLILESASTNQTSMYLCASSLWGTANQPQHFGDGTRLSIL.

This clone has only a few counts. The chain joins TRBV5-1 to TRBJ2-5; possible D gene TRBD1, 6 bases. This CDR3 is 16 amino acids long. Germline V lookup: CDR1 SGHRS, CDR2 YFSETQ. V was pared by 0 bases and J by 0 bases, with 12 bases between. CDR3 in DNA: TGCGCCAGCAGCTTGGCCGGGACACCCAACCAAGAGACCCAGTACTTC. As protein: CASSLAGTPNQETQYF.

The chain employs TRBV5-1 and TRBJ1-1; no clear D gene. This CDR3 contains 14 residues. Germline-derived CDR1 and CDR2 are SGHRS and YFSETQ. V lost 7 bases, J lost 0 bases, and 13 bases lay in between. The CDR3 region is CASGLQTMNTEAFF. As DNA, the CDR3 is TGCGCCAGCGGACTACAGACTATGAACACTGAAGCTTTCTTT.

This sequence joins TRBV11-2 and TRBJ1-1; 8 bases match TRBD1. The CDR3 is 15 residues long. Germline values: CDR1 SGHAT, CDR2 FQNNGV. V shed 5 bases, J shed 1 base, and the junction held 6 bases outside the gene matches. CDR3 residues: CASSRNRGSNTEAFF. CDR3 bases: TGTGCCAGCAGCCGGAACAGGGGGTCGAACACTGAAGCTTTCTTT.

This chain uses TRBV27 with TRBJ2-6; D not certain. CDR1 is MNHEY and CDR2 is SMNVEV in the germline V gene (reference sequence). The V and J ends lost 2 bases and 1 base respectively, with 6 bases between them. This CDR3 spans 15 amino acids. CDR3 in amino acids: CASSLQASGANVLTF. In DNA, the CDR3 is TGTGCCAGCAGTTTACAGGCTTCTGGGGCCAACGTCCTGACTTTC.

This clone was seen a handful of times. V gene TRBV18 combines with J gene TRBJ2-1; the D gene is possibly TRBD1 (6 bases). Trimming removed 6 bases from V and 0 bases from J, with 18 bases in between. There are 17 residues in the CDR3. Germline CDR1 and CDR2: KGHSH and LQKENI. The CDR3 is CASSHRHGQHSYNEQFF. CDR3 DNA sequence: TGTGCCAGCTCCCATCGCCACGGACAGCACTCCTACAATGAGCAGTTCTTC.

This chain connects TRBV7-9 to TRBJ2-1; TRBD2 matches at 7 bases. Germline V CDR1 and CDR2: SEHNR, FQNEAQ (reference sequence). The CDR3 runs to 15 residues. V gave up 2 bases and J gave up 3 bases; unmatched junction bases: 4. DNA of the CDR3: TGTGCCAGCAGCTTATTAGCGGGCGTCTACAATGAGCAGTTCTTC. Translated: CASSLLAGVYNEQFF.